The rows below give T cell receptor beta chains drawn from one sample of a study of early T cells in non-severe SARS-CoV-2 infection. A single record per CDR3 protein comes from TCRdb applying MiXCR to the 5' RACE reads. The sample contains about 56,000 distinct CDR3 sequences, 10% to 13% of which appear only once. The sample was whole blood. The source is an adult who was a healthcare worker with PCR-confirmed SARS-CoV-2 infection or an uninfected control (not recorded which). Each CDR3 is given without its conserved first and last residue. Clone size is given for some rows only: seen once, a few or many times, or a class if the clone is expanded.

V gene | clone size | CDR3 protein
TRBV3-1 | many | ASSQDDRGYEQY
TRBV6-5 | - | ASSPKFGVSYEQY
TRBV6-5 | - | ASKRTEVHEQF
TRBV5-5 | - | ASSFTGGNQPQH
TRBV29-1 | few | SVPIYTEAF
TRBV11-2 | - | ASSTLTSGRALGYNEQF
TRBV6-5 | few | ASGAPEQY
TRBV7-2 | - | ASSSDRVEADTQY
TRBV4-2 | once | ASSQEPRGSHYNEQF
TRBV14 | many | ASSPLKASSMGETQY
TRBV29-1 | few | SGLGTGDNYNEQF
TRBV9 | many | ASSVGRGLQETQY
TRBV2 | few | ASSGGLADTQY
TRBV6-2/TRBV6-3 | many | ASSRTTGTAYGYT
TRBV19 | - | ASSILGQGAETQY
TRBV5-5 | few | ASSTLPDSSYGYT
TRBV9 | few | ASSPGALYEQY
TRBV6-1 | many | ASSEQGANTEAF
TRBV6-1 | many | GTSDYEQY
TRBV27 | few | ASRPGASYEQY
TRBV7-8 | few | ASSTRPGQSYSNQPQH
TRBV3-1 | - | ASSQEAGGLWYNEQF
TRBV20-1 | - | SARDLDSGVYEQY
TRBV5-6 | many | ASSFSRTGEQF
TRBV5-1 | few | ASSARTGGNTEAF
TRBV3-1 | many | ASSPSAGQAHEQY
TRBV9 | - | ASSGERGRGHNEQF
TRBV29-1 | many | SAQTGLYGYT
TRBV7-9 | few | ASSVVQGAGYEQF
TRBV5-1 | many | ASSPSRAGGTYNEQF
TRBV7-6 | - | ASSLGGSIYNEQF
TRBV12-3/TRBV12-4 | many | ASKAGANTGELF
TRBV6-1 | few | ASSQTGGNTEAF
TRBV10-3 | - | AISKGPYNEQF
TRBV5-1 | - | ASSHNRAGTDTQY
TRBV4-1 | - | TSSGIGYLYTDTQY